The 6 T cell receptor beta chains listed next were all sequenced from one sample in a study of tumor-infiltrating lymphocytes in primary liver carcinoma. Priming with a constant-region primer yielded TCR beta cDNA from roughly 500 ng total RNA. Three nested multiplex PCR rounds, a slightly modified ARM-PCR, produced the libraries for TCR beta. The first two PCR rounds, around 11 cycles each, used TRBV1-TRBV30 forward primers and a C-beta reverse primer. MiXCR, applied by TCRdb to the multiplex PCR reads, yields one record per CDR3 protein. The sample records more than 95,000 distinct CDR3 sequences, 64% being singletons. Taking about 18-32 mg of unsorted bulk tissue, the authors co-extracted RNA and DNA. Sequenced material: liver tumor tissue from sampling region 3. As for subset: tumor region T3, left-lateral pole. These receptor sequences come from a woman aged 60-75 years with primary liver carcinoma and hepatitis B virus infection.

The chain is built from TRBV7-3 and TRBJ1-6; possible D gene TRBD1, 5 bases. Trimming took off 5 bases at V and 3 bases at J, with 17 bases between the two ends. Germline CDR1 SGHTA, CDR2 FQGTGA. CDR3 size: 17 residues. The chain's CDR3 is CASSNPTGTSYNSPLHF. The DNA of the CDR3 is TGTGCCAGCAGCAACCCCACGGGGACCAGCTATAATTCACCCCTCCACTTT. Together with reference TRBV7-3 and TRBJ1-6, the CDR3 gives the full variable domain: GAGVSQTPSNKVTEKGKYVELRCDPISGHTALYWYRQSLGQGPEFLIYFQGTGAADDSGLPNDRFFAVRPEGSVSTLKIQRTERGDSAVYLCASSNPTGTSYNSPLHFGNGTRLTVT.

With regard to this clonotype: The germline gene is not matched at one end of the junction; a read error may be the cause. V gene TRBV25-1 combines with J gene TRBJ2-1; D is unresolved. The CDR3 sequence is 13 residues long. Germline assignment: CDR1 MGHDK and CDR2 SYGVNS. This chain's CDR3 is CASSEREYNELFF. Here the CDR3 DNA reads TGTGCCAGCAGTGAGCGTGAGTACAATGAGCTGTTCTTC. Using reference TRBV25-1 and TRBJ2-1 for the parts outside the CDR3, the full variable domain is EADIYQTPRYLVIGTGKKITLECSQTMGHDKMYWYQQDPGMELHLIHYSYGVNSTEKGDLSSESTVSRIRTEHFPLTLESARPSHTSQYLCASSEREYNELFFGPGTRLTVL.

Comment on this clonotype: The junction departs from the called germline gene at one end, perhaps through a read error. The chain couples TRBV11-3 to TRBJ2-7, with D perhaps being TRBD1 or TRBD2 (5 bases each). CDR1 is SGHNT, CDR2 YENEEA, per germline. The CDR3 extends over 16 amino acids. CDR3 loop: CASSLEKGTGPYEQYF. The CDR3 DNA reads TGTGCCAGCAGCCTAGAAAAAGGGACCGGGCCCTACGAGCAGTACTTC.

With regard to this clonotype: This clone may be a read error of a much larger clone one base away. The chain carries TRBV28 and TRBJ2-1, with D maybe TRBD1 (6 bases). Germline V gene lookup returns CDR1 MDHEN and CDR2 SYDVKM. Trimming cost V 5 bases and J 2 bases, with 16 bases left between them. The CDR3 totals 16 residues. As DNA, the CDR3 is TGTGCCAGCAGTCACCCGGGACACGTCACCTACAATGAGCAGTTCTTC. It encodes CASSHPGHVTYNEQFF.

As regards this clonotype: One junction end disagrees with the germline gene, perhaps due to a read error. The chain recombines TRBV5-5 with TRBJ2-1; weak D call: TRBD1 (6 bases). The germline CDR1 and CDR2 sequences are SGHKS and YYEKEE (reference sequence). This CDR3 has 15 amino acids. The chain's CDR3 is CASSLRQDPYNERFF. CDR3 coding DNA: TGTGCCAGCAGCTTGCGACAGGACCCCTACAATGAGCGGTTCTTC.

This clonotype was counted many times. The chain joins TRBV11-1 to TRBJ2-1; weak D call: TRBD2 (6 bases). Per the germline V gene, CDR1 is SGHAT and CDR2 is FQDESV (reference sequence). Trimming cost V 3 bases and J 6 bases, with 12 bases left between them. CDR3 length: 14 amino acids. The CDR3 is CASSFRTAGNEQFF. The CDR3 nucleotides read TGTGCCAGCAGCTTTCGAACAGCGGGCAATGAGCAGTTCTTC. Full variable domain (remainder filled in from reference TRBV11-1 and TRBJ2-1): EAEVAQSPRYKITEKSQAVAFWCDPISGHATLYWYRQILGQGPELLVQFQDESVVDDSQLPKDRFSAERLKGVDSTLKIQPAELGDSAMYLCASSFRTAGNEQFFGPGTRLTVL.